This paragraph reports one T cell receptor (beta chain). These data come from a study of blood T cell repertoires in COVID-19. The germline CDR1 and CDR2 sequences are SGDLS and YYNGEE. The length of the CDR3 is 17 residues. V shed 3 bases and J shed 0 bases, with 13 bases lying between them. As originally analysed: Reference gene primer amplification gave estimated nucleated cell counts. Assay used: immunoSEQ multiplex PCR; TCRdb lists only in-frame clones, some missing. V and J calls and clone size come straight from that table; D and trimming were deduced from the DNA. The sample shows roughly 330,000 clones, 70% to 90% of them seen only once. Clinical history reported by participants formed the basis on which cohorts were assigned. The study counted Cohort 3 donors as recovered given two negative PCRs, clearance, or symptom resolution.

The source of this sequence is a woman aged 25 to 39 who had recovered from COVID-19. The gene calls are TRBV9 and TRBJ2-6, with a weak D call TRBD1 (6 bases). What was sequenced was PBMCs or T cells enriched from blood (not recorded which). The CDR3 bases are TGTGCCAGCAGCGCCGGGACATCCAACTCTGGGGCCAACGTCCTGACTTTC. The encoded protein is CASSAGTSNSGANVLTF.